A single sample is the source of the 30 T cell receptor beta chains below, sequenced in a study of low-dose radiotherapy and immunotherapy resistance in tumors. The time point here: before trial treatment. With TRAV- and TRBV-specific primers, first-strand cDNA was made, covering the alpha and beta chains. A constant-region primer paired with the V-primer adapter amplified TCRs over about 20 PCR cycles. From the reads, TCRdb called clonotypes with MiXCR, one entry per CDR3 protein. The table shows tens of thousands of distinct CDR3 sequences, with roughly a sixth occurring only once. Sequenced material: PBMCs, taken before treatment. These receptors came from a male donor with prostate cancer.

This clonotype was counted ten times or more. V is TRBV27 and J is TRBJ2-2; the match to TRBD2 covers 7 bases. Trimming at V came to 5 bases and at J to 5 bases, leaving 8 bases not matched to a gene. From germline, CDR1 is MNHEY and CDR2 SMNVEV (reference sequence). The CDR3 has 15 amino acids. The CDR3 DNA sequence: TGTGCCAGCAGTCACCGGGACTATGTAACCGGGGAGCTGTTTTTT. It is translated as CASSHRDYVTGELFF.

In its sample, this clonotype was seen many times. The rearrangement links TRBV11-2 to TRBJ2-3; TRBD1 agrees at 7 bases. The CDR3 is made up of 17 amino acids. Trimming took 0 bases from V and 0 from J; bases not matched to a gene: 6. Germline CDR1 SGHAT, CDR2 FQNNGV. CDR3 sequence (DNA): TGTGCCAGCAGCTTAGATCTGGGGACAGAAAGCACAGATACGCAGTATTTT. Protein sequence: CASSLDLGTESTDTQYF.

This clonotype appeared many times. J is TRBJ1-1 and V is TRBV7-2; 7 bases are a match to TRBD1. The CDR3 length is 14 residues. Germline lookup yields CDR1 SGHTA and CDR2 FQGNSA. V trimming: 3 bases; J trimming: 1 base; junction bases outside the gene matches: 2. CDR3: CASSFRGQNTEAFF. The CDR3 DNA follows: TGTGCCAGCAGCTTTAGGGGGCAGAACACTGAAGCTTTCTTT.

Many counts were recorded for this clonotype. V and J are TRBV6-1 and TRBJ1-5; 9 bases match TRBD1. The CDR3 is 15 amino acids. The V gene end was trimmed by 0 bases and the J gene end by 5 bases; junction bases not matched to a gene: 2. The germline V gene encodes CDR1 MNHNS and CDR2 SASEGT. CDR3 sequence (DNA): TGTGCCAGCAGTGAAGCGGGGACAGGGTATCAGCCCCAGCATTTT. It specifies CASSEAGTGYQPQHF.

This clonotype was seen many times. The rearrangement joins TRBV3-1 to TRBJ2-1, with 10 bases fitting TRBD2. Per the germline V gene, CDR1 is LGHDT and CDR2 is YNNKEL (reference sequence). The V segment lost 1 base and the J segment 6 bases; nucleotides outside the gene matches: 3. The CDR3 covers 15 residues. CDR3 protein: CASSQAAGGINEQFF. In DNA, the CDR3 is TGTGCCAGCAGCCAAGCAGCGGGGGGGATCAATGAGCAGTTCTTC.

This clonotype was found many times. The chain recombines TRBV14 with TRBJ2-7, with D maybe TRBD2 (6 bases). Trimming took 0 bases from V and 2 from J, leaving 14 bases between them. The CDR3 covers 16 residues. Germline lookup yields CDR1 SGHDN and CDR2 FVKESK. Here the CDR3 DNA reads TGTGCCAGCAGCCAAGATATGGTAGCGGAAACCTACGAGCAGTACTTC. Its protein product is CASSQDMVAETYEQYF.

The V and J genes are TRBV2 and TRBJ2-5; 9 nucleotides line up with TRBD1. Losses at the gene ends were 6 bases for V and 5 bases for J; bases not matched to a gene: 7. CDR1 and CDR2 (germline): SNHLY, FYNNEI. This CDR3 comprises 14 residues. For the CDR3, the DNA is TGTGCCAGCAGGGCCGGGACAGGGCGCGAGACCCAGTACTTC. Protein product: CASRAGTGRETQYF.

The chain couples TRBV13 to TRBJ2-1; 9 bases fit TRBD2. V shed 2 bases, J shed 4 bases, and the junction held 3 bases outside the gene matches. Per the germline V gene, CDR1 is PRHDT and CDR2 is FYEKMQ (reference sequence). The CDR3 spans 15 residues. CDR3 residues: CASSLSGGFYNEQFF. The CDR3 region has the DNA TGTGCCAGCAGCTTAAGCGGGGGGTTTTACAATGAGCAGTTCTTC.

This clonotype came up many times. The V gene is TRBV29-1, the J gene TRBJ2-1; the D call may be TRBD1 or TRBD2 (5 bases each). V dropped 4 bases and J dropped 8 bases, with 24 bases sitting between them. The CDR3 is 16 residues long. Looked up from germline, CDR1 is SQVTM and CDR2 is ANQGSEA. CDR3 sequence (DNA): TGCAGCGTTGTGTTTTCCTTCGTTGGGGGAAGCTATGAGCAGTTCTTC. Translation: CSVVFSFVGGSYEQFF.

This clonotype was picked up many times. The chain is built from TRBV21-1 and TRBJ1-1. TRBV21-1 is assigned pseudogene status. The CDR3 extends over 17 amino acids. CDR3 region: CASSPRRAETLNTEAFF. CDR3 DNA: TGTGCCAGCAGCCCCCGGAGGGCAGAGACGTTGAACACTGAAGCTTTCTTT.

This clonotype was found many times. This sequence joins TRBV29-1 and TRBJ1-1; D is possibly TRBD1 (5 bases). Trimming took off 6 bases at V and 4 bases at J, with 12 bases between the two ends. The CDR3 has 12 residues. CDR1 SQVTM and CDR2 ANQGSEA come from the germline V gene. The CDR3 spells CSVGWGVTEAFF. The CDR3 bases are TGCAGCGTGGGTTGGGGGGTCACTGAAGCTTTCTTT.

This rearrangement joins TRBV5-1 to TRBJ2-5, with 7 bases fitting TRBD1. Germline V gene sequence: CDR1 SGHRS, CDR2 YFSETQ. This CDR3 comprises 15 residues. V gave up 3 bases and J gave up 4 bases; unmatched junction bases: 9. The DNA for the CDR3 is TGCGCCAGCAGCTCGATCACAGGGGTCGGAGAGACCCAGTACTTC. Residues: CASSSITGVGETQYF.

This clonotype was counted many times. CDR3 nucleotide sequence: TGTGCCAGCAGCTTTTCGACTGCGGATACGCAGTATTTT. Protein product: CASSFSTADTQYF. The rearrangement links TRBV7-2 to TRBJ2-3; D call uncertain. This CDR3 comprises 13 residues. CDR1 SGHTA and CDR2 FQGNSA come from the germline V gene. The V and J ends lost 3 bases and 6 bases respectively, with 10 bases between them.

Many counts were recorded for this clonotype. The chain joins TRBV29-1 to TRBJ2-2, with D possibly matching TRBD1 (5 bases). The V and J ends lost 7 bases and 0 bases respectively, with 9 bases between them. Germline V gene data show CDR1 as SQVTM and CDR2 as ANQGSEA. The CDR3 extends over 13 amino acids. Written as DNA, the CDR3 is TGCAGCGCTGACAGCGCGAACACCGGGGAGCTGTTTTTT. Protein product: CSADSANTGELFF.

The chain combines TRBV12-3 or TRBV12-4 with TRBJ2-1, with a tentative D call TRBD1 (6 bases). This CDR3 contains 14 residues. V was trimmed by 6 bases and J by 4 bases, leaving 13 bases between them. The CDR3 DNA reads TGTGCCAGCAGCTTACCACAGGGTTACAATGAGCAGTTCTTC. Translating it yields CASSLPQGYNEQFF.

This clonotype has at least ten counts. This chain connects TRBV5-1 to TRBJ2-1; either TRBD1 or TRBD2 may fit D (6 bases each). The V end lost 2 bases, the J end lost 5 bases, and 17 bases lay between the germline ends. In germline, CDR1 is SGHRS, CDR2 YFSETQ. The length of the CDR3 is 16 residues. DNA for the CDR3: TGCGCCAGCAGCTTCTACGGGGGCGGGGAAGACAATGAGCAGTTCTTC. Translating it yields CASSFYGGGEDNEQFF.

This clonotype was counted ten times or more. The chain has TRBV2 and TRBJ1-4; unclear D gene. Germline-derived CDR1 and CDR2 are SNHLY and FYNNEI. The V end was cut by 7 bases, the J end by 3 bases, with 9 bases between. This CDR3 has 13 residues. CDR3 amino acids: CASKAVPNEKLFF. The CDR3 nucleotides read TGTGCCAGCAAAGCGGTCCCTAATGAAAAACTGTTTTTT.

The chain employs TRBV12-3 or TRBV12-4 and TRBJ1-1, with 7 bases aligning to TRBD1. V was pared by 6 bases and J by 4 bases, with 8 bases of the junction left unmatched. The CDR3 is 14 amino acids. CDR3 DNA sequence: TGTGCCAGCAGGGCCTTACAGGGGACCACTGAAGCTTTCTTT. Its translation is CASRALQGTTEAFF.

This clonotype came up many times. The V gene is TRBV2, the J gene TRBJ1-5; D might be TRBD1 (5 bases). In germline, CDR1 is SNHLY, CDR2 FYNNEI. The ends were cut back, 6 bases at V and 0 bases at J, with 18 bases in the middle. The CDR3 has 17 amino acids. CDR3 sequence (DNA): TGTGCCAGCAGCCTATCTGGGGGGTCCCATAGCAATCAGCCCCAGCATTTT. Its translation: CASSLSGGSHSNQPQHF.

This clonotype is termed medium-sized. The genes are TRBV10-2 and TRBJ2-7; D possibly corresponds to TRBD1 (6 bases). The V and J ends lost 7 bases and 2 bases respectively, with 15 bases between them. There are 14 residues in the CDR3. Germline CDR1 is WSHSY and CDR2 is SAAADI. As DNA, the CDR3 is TGCGCCAGCAACCGCAGGGGTGGCACCTACGAGCAGTACTTC. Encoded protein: CASNRRGGTYEQYF.

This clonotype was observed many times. As DNA, the CDR3 is TGCGCCAGCAGTGAACCCGGGAGGAACACCGGGGAGCTGTTTTTT. This encodes CASSEPGRNTGELFF. This chain links TRBV10-2 with TRBJ2-2, with D possibly TRBD2 on 6 matching bases. V was clipped by 3 bases and J by 1 base, with 9 bases between them. CDR1 is WSHSY and CDR2 is SAAADI in the germline V gene. The CDR3 contains 15 residues.

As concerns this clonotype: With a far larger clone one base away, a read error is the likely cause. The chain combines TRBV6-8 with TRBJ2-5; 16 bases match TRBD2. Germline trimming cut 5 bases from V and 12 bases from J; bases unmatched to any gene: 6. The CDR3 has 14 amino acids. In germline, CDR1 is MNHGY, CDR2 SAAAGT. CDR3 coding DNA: TGTGCCAGCAGTAGGGGACTAGCGGGGGGGGGGGAGTACTTC. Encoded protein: CASSRGLAGGGEYF.

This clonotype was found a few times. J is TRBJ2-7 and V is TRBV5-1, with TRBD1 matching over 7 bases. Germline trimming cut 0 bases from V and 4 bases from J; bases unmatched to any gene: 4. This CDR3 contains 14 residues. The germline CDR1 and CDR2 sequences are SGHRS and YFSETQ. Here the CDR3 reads CASSLAPGGYEQYF. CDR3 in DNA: TGCGCCAGCAGCTTGGCCCCAGGGGGATACGAGCAGTACTTC.

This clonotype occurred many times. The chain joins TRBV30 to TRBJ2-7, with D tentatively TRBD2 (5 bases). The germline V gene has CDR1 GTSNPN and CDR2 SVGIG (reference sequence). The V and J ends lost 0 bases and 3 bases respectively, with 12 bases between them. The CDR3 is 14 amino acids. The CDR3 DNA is TGTGCCTGGAGTGTAGGGAGTTCGTTCTACGAGCAGTACTTC. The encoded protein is CAWSVGSSFYEQYF. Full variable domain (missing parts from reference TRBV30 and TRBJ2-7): SQTIHQWPATLVQPVGSPLSLECTVEGTSNPNLYWYRQAAGRGLQLLFYSVGIGQISSEVPQNLSASRPQDRQFILSSKKLLLSDSGFYLCAWSVGSSFYEQYFGPGTRLTVT.

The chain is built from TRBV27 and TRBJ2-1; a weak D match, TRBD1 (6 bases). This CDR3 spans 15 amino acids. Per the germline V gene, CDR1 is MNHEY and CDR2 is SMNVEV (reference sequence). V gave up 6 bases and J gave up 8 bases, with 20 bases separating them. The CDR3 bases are TGTGCCAGCAGAACCTATGACCGACAGGCCCATGAGCAGTTCTTC. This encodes CASRTYDRQAHEQFF.

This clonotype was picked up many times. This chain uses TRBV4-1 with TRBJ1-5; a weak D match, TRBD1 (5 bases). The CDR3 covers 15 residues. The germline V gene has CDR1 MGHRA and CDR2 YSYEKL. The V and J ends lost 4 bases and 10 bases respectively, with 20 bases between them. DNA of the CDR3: TGCGCCAGCAGCCTCGATTCTATGGGTCAGGGCCCCCAGCATTTT. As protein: CASSLDSMGQGPQHF.

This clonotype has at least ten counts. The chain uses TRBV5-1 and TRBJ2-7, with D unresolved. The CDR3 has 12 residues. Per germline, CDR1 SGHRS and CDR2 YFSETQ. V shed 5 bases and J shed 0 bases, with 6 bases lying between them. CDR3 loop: CASSEPSYEQYF. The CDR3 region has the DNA TGCGCCAGCAGTGAACCCTCCTACGAGCAGTACTTC.

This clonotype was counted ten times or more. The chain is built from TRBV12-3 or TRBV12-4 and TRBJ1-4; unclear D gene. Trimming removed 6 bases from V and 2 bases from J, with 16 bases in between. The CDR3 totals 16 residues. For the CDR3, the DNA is TGTGCCAGCAGAGGCACTTCCCGAACTACTAATGAAAAACTGTTTTTT. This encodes CASRGTSRTTNEKLFF.

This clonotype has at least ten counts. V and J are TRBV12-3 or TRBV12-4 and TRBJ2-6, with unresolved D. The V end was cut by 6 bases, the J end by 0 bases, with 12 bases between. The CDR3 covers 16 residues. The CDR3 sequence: CASSTRSGSGANVLTF. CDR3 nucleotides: TGTGCCAGCAGCACCAGGTCGGGCTCTGGGGCCAACGTCCTGACTTTC.

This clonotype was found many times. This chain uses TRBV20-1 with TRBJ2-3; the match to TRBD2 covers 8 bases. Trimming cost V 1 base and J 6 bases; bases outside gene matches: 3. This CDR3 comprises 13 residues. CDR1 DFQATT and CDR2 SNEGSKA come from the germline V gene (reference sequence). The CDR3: CSARALAGDTQYF. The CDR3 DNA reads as TGCAGTGCTAGAGCTCTAGCGGGCGATACGCAGTATTTT.